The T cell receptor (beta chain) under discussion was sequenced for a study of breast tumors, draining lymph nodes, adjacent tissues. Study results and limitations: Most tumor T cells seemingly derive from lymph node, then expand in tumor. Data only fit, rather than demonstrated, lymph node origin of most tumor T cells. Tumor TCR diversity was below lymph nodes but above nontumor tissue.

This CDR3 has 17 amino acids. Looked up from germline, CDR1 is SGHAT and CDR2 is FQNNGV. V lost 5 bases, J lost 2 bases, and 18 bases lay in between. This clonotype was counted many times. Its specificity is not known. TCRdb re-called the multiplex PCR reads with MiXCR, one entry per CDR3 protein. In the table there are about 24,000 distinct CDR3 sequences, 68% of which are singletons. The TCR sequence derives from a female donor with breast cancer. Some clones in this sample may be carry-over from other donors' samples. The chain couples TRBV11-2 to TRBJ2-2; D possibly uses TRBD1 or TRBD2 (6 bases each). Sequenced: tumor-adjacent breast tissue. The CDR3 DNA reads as TGTGCCAGCAGCCTAGGGGGGCCACTATTAAACACCGGGGAGCTGTTTTTT. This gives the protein CASSLGGPLLNTGELFF.